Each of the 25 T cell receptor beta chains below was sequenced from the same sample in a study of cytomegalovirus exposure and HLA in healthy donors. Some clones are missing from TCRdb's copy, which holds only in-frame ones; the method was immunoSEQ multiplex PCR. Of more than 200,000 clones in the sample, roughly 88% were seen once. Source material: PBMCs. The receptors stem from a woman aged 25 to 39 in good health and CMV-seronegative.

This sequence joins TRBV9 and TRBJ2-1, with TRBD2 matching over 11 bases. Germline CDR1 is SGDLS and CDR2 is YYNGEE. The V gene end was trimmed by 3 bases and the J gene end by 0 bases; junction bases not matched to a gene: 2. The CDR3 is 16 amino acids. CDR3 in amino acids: CASSATSGSSYNEQFF. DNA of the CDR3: TGTGCCAGCAGCGCCACTAGCGGGAGCTCCTACAATGAGCAGTTCTTC.

The CDR3 nucleotides are TGTGCCAGCAGTGAAGCGCTAGGCGGGAACACTGAAGCTTTCTTT. It specifies CASSEALGGNTEAFF. The J gene is TRBJ1-1, the V gene TRBV6-1; D ambiguous. This CDR3 spans 15 amino acids. CDR1 is MNHNS and CDR2 is SASEGT in the germline V gene. The V and J ends lost 0 bases and 1 base respectively, with 9 bases between them.

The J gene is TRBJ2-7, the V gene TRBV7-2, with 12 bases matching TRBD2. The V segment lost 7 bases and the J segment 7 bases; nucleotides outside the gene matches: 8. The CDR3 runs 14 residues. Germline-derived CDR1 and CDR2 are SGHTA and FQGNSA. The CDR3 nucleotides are TGTGCCAGCACCACTAGCGGGAGGATTTGGGAGCAGTACTTC. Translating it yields CASTTSGRIWEQYF.

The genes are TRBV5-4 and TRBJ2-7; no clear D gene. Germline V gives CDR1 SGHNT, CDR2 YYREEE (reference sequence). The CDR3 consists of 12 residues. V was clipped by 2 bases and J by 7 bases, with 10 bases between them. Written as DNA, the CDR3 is TGTGCCAGCAGCTTTAAGGGAATTGAGCAGTACTTC. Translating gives CASSFKGIEQYF.

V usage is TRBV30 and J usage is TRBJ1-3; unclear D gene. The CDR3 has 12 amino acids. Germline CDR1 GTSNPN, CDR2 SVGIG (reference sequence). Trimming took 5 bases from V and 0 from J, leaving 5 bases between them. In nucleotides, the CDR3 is TGTGCCTGGGAAAACTCTGGAAACACCATATATTTT. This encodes CAWENSGNTIYF.

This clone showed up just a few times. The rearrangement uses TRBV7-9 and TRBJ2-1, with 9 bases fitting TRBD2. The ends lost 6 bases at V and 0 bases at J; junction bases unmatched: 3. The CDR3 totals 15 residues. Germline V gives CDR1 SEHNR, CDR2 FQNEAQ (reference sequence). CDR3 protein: CASSISGSSYNEQFF. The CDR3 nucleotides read TGTGCCAGCAGTATTAGCGGGAGCTCCTACAATGAGCAGTTCTTC.

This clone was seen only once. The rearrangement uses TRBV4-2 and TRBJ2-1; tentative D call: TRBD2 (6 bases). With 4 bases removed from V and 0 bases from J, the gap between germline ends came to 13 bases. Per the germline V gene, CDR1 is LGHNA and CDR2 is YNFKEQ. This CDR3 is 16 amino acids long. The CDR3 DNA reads TGTGCCAGCAGCCCCTCAGGAGGGGCCTCCTACAATGAGCAGTTCTTC. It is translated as CASSPSGGASYNEQFF.

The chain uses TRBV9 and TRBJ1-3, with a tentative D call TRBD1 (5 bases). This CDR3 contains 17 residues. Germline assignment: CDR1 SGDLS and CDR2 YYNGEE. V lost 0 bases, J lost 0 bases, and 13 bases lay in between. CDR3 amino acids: CASSVATGEGSGNTIYF. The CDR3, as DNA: TGTGCCAGCAGCGTAGCTACGGGGGAAGGCTCTGGAAACACCATATATTTT.

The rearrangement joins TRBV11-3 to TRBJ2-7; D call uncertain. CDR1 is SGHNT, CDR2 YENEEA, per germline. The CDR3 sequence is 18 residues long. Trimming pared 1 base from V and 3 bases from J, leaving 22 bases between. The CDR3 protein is CASSLGLISTWLNYEQYF. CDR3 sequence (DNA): TGTGCCAGCAGCTTAGGACTTATATCGACTTGGCTAAACTACGAGCAGTACTTC.

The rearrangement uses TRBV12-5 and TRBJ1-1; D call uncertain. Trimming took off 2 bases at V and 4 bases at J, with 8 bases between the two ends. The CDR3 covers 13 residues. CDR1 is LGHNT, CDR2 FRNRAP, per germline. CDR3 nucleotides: TGTGCTAGTGGTTTGTTGATGGGCACTGAAGCTTTCTTT. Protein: CASGLLMGTEAFF.

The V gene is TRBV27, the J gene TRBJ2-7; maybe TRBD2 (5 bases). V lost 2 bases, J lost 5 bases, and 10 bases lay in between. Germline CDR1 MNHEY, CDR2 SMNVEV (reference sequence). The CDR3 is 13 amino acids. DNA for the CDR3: TGTGCCAGCAGTTTACGCCTAGCCAACGAGCAGTACTTC. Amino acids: CASSLRLANEQYF.

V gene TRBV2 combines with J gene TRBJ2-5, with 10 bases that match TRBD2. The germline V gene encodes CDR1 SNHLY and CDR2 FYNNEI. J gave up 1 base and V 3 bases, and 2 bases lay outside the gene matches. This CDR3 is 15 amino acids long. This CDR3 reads CASSDGLAVQETQYF. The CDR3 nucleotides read TGTGCCAGCAGTGACGGACTAGCGGTCCAAGAGACCCAGTACTTC. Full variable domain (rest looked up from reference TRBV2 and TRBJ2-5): EPEVTQTPSHQVTQMGQEVILRCVPISNHLYFYWYRQILGQKVEFLVSFYNNEISEKSEIFDDQFSVERPDGSNFTLKIRSTKLEDSAMYFCASSDGLAVQETQYFGPGTRLLVL.

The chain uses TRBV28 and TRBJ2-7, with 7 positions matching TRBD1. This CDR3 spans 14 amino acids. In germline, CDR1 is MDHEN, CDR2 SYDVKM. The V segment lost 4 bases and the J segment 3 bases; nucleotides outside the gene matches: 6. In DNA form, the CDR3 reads TGTGCCAGCAGTTCACAGGGGTTAAGCTACGAGCAGTACTTC. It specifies CASSSQGLSYEQYF.

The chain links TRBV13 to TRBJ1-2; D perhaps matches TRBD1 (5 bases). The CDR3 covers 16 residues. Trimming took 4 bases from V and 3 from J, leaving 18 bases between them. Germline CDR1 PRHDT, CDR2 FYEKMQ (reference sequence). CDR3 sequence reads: CASSSADSPLHYGYTF. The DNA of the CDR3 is TGTGCCAGCAGCTCAGCCGACAGCCCTTTACACTATGGCTACACCTTC.

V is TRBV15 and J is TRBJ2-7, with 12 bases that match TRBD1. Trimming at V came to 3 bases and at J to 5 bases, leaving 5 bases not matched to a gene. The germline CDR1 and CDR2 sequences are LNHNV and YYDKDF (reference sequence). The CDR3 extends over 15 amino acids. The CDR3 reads CATSSRGTGGDEQYF. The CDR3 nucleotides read TGTGCCACCAGCAGCAGAGGGACAGGGGGCGACGAGCAGTACTTC.

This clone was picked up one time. The CDR3 bases are TGTGCCAGCAGTGAAATTTCAGGGGATACGCAGTATTTT. Translating it yields CASSEISGDTQYF. The chain uses TRBV2 and TRBJ2-3; D perhaps matches TRBD1 (5 bases). The ends were cut back, 2 bases at V and 6 bases at J, with 9 bases in the middle. CDR3 size: 13 residues. CDR1 and CDR2 from the germline V gene are SNHLY and FYNNEI.

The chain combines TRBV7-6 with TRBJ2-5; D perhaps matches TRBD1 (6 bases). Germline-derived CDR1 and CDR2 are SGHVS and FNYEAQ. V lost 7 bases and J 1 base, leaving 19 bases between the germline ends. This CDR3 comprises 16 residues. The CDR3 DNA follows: TGTGCCAGCATCCCTAGGTCAGGGGAGCTCCAAGAGACCCAGTACTTC. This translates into CASIPRSGELQETQYF.

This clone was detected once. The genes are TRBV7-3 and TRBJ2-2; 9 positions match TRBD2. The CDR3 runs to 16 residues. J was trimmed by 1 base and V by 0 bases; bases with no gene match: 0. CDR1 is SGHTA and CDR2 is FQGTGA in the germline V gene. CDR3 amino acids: CASSLTSGGNTGELFF. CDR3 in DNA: TGTGCCAGCAGCTTAACTAGCGGGGGGAACACCGGGGAGCTGTTTTTT. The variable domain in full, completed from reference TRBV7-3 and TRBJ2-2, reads GAGVSQTPSNKVTEKGKYVELRCDPISGHTALYWYRQSLGQGPEFLIYFQGTGAADDSGLPNDRFFAVRPEGSVSTLKIQRTERGDSAVYLCASSLTSGGNTGELFFGEGSRLTVL.

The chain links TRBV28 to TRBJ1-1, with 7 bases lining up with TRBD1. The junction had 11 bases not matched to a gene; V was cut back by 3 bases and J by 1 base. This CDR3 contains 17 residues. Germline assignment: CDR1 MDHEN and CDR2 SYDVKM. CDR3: CASSFYGIGGGNTEAFF. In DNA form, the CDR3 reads TGTGCCAGCAGTTTTTATGGCATAGGGGGCGGGAACACTGAAGCTTTCTTT.

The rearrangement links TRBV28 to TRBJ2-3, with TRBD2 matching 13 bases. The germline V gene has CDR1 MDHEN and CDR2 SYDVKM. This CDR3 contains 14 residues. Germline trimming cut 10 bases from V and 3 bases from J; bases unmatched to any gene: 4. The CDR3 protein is CAIRTSGRTDTQYF. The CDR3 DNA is TGTGCCATCAGGACTAGCGGGAGAACAGATACGCAGTATTTT.

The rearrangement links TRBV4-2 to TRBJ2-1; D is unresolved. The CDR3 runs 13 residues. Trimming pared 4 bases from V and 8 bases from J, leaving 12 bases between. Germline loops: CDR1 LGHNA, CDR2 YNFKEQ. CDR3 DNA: TGTGCCAGCAGCCGAAGCCAAGACGATGAGCAGTTCTTC. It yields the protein CASSRSQDDEQFF.

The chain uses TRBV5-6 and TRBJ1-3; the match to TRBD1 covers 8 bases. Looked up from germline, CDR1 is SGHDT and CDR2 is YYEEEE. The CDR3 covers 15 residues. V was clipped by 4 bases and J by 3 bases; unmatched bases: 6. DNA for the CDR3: TGTGCCAGCAGCCCGATTACAGGGGGTGGAAACACCATATATTTT. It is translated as CASSPITGGGNTIYF.

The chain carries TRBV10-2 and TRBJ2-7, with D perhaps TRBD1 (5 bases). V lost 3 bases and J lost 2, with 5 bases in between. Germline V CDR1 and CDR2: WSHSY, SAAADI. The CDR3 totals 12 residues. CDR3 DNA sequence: TGCGCCAGCAGTGAACAGGCCTACGAGCAGTACTTC. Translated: CASSEQAYEQYF.

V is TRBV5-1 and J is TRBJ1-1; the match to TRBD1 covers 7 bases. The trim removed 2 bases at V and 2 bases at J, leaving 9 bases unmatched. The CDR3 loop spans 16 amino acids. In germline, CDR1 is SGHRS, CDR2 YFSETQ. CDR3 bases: TGCGCCAGCAGCTTTGATCAGGGGGTGATCAACACTGAAGCTTTCTTT. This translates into CASSFDQGVINTEAFF.

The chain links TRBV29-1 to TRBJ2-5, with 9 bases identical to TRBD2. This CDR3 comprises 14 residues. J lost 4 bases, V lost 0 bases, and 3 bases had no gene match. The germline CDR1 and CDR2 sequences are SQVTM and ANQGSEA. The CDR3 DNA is TGCAGCGTTGAAGATCCGCGGGGGGGAGAGACCCAGTACTTC. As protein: CSVEDPRGGETQYF.